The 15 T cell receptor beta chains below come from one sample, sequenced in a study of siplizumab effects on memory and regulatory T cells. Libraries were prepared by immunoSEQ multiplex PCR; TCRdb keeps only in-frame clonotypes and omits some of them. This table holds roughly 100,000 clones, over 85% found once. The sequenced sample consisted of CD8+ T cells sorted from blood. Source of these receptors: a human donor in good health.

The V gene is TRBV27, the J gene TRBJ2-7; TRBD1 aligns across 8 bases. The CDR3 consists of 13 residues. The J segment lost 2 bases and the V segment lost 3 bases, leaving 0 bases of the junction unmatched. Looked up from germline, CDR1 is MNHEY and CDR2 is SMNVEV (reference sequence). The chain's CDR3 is CASSLDRAYEQYF. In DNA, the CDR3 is TGTGCCAGCAGTTTGGACAGGGCCTACGAGCAGTACTTC.

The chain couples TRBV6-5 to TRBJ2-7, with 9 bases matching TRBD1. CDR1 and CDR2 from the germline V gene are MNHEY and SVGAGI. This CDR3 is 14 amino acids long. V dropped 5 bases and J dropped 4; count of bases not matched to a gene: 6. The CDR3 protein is CASSLGQGEYEQYF. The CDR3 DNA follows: TGTGCCAGCAGTCTGGGACAGGGAGAATACGAGCAGTACTTC.

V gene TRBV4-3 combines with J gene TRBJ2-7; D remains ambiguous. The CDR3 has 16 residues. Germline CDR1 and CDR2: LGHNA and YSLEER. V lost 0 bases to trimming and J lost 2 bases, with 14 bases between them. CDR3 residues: CASSQDRIAWAYEQYF. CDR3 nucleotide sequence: TGCGCCAGCAGCCAAGATCGTATAGCTTGGGCCTACGAGCAGTACTTC.

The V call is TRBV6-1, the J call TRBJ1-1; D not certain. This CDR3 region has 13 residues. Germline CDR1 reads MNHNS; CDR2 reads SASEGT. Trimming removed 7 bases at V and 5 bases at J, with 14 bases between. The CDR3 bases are TGTGCCAGCATCAGTGGTATGACGACTGAAGCTTTCTTT. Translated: CASISGMTTEAFF.

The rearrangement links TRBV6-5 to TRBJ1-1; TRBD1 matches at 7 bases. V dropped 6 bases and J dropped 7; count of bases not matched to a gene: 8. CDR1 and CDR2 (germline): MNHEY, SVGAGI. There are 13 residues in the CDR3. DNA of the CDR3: TGTGCCAGCAGGACACAGGGGAATGGTGAAGCTTTCTTT. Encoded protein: CASRTQGNGEAFF.

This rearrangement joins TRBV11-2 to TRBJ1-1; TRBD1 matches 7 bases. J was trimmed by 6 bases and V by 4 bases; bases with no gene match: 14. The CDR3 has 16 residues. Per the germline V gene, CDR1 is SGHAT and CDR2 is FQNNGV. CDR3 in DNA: TGTGCCAGCAGCTCGGTCCCCATTGACAGGGTCCCTGAAGCTTTCTTT. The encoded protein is CASSSVPIDRVPEAFF.

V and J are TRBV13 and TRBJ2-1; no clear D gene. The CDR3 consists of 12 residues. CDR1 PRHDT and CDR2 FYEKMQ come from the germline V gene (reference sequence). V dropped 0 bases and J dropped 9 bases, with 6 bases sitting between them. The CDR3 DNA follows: TGTGCCAGCAGCTTAGGGGGCCGTGAGCAGTTCTTC. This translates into CASSLGGREQFF.

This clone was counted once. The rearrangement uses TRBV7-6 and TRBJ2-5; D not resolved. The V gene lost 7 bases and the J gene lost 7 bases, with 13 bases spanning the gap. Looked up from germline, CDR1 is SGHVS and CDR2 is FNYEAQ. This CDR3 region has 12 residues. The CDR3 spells CASTLPMGTQYF. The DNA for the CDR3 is TGTGCCAGCACCCTCCCCATGGGGACCCAGTACTTC. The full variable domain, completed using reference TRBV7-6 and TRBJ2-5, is GAGVSQSPRYKVTKRGQDVALRCDPISGHVSLYWYRQALGQGPEFLTYFNYEAQQDKSGLPNDRFSAERPEGSISTLTIQRTEQRDSAMYRCASTLPMGTQYFGPGTRLLVL.

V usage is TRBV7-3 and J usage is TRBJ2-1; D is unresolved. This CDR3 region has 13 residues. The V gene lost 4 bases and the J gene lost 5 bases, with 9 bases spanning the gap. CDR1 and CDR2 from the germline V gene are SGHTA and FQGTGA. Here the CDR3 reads CASSSPGDNEQFF. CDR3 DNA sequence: TGTGCCAGCAGCTCCCCGGGTGACAATGAGCAGTTCTTC.

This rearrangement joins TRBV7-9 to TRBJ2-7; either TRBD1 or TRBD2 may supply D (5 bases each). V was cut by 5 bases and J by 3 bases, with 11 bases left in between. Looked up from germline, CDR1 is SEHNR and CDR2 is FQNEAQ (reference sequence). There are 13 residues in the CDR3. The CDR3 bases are TGTGCCAGCAGCCGGAAGGGACGCTACGAGCAGTACTTC. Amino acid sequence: CASSRKGRYEQYF.

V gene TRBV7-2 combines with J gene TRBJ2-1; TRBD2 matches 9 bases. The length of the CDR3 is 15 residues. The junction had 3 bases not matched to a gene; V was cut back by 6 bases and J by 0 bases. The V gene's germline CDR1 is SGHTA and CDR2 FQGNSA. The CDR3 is CASRRSGSSYNEQFF. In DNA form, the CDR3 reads TGTGCCAGCAGACGTAGCGGGAGCTCCTACAATGAGCAGTTCTTC. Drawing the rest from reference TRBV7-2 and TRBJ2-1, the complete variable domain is GAGVSQSPSNKVTEKGKDVELRCDPISGHTALYWYRQSLGQGLEFLIYFQGNSAPDKSGLPSDRFSAERTGGSVSTLTIQRTQQEDSAVYLCASRRSGSSYNEQFFGPGTRLTVL.

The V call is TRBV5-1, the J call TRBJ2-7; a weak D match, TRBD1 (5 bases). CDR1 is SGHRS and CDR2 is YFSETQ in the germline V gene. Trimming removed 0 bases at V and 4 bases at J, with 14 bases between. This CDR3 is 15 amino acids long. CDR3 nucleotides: TGCGCCAGCAGCTTGGAAGGTGCCAGGGTGTACGAGCAGTACTTC. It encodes CASSLEGARVYEQYF.

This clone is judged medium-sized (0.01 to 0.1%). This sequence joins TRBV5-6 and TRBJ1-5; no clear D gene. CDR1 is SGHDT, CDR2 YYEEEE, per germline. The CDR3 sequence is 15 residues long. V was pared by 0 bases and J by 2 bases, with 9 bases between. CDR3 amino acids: CASSLGPGGNQPQHF. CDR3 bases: TGTGCCAGCAGCTTGGGTCCGGGAGGCAATCAGCCCCAGCATTTT.

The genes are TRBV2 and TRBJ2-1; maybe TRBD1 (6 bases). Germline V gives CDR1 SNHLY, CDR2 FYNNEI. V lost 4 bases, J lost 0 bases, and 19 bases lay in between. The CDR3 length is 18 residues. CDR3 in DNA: TGTGCCAGCAGTGGGGCCGGGACGGACAGATACTCCTACAATGAGCAGTTCTTC. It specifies CASSGAGTDRYSYNEQFF. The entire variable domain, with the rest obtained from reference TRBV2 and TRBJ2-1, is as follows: EPEVTQTPSHQVTQMGQEVILRCVPISNHLYFYWYRQILGQKVEFLVSFYNNEISEKSEIFDDQFSVERPDGSNFTLKIRSTKLEDSAMYFCASSGAGTDRYSYNEQFFGPGTRLTVL.

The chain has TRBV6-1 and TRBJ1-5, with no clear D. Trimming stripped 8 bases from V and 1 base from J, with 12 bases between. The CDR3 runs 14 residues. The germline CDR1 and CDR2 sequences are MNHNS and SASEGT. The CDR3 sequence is CASEEPESNQPQHF. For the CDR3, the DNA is TGTGCCAGCGAGGAGCCGGAGAGCAATCAGCCCCAGCATTTT.